This T cell receptor beta chain was documented in a study of blood T cell repertoires in COVID-19. Method: immunoSEQ multiplex PCR; TCRdb's copy keeps in-frame clones and lacks some. The sample lists 70,000 to 100,000 clones; more than 75% were seen once. The CDR3 is 15 residues long. The V end lost 2 bases, the J end lost 3 bases, and 11 bases lay between the germline ends. Per germline, CDR1 MDHEN and CDR2 SYDVKM. The rearrangement joins TRBV28 to TRBJ1-5, with no clear D. Source material: peripheral blood. The source is a woman older than 75 with active COVID-19. This CDR3 reads CASSLRPGPNQPQHF. CDR3 DNA: TGTGCCAGCAGTTTACGGCCAGGTCCCAATCAGCCCCAGCATTTT.